This record covers a single T cell receptor beta chain. Its specificity is not known. These data belong to a study of T-cell memory formation after mild COVID-19. Background on the study: In these data, TCR clusters were largely donor specific. The study, taken as a whole, reports: Certain responding clones were present in pre-infection memory, suggesting participation of cross-reactive memory. CD4+ contracting clones were mainly CM and EM; CD8+ ones, EMRA.

A 5'RACE reaction primed in the constant segment made cDNA libraries of TCR alpha and TCR beta, and these carried sample barcodes and UMIs. In TCRdb, the 5' RACE reads were re-called with MiXCR into one record per CDR3 protein. Of 530,000 or so distinct CDR3 sequences listed, 15% to 20% were seen once; the top ten hold around 7.8%. V was trimmed by 4 bases and J by 1 base, leaving 14 bases between them. Germline CDR1 is SGHKS and CDR2 is YYEKEE (reference sequence). The CDR3 totals 15 residues. The J gene is TRBJ1-1, the V gene TRBV5-5; D is unclear. The TCR comes from an adult woman who had mild COVID-19 (a few samples of this study predate the infection). Cell type and time point are not known. Input material: PBMCs or a T cell subset sorted from them (not recorded which). The DNA of the CDR3 is TGTGCCAGCAGCGGCGTGCTCCTTGGGAACACTGAAGCTTTCTTT. This encodes CASSGVLLGNTEAFF.